The 28 T cell receptor beta chains below all came from one sample that was sequenced in a study of blood T cells in healthy people across ages. Primed by a sample-barcoded 5' primer and a J-beta primer mix, a second PCR proceeded for 7 to 11 cycles. TCRdb called the 5' RACE reads again in MiXCR, with one record for every CDR3 protein. Of about 780,000 distinct CDR3 sequences in the sample, roughly 46% were seen once. The sequencing sample was made of blood. These receptor sequences come from a man older than 75 in good health.

Comment on this clonotype: A read error may account for a junction end that differs from germline. The chain combines TRBV27 with TRBJ1-6, with 7 bases fitting TRBD1. CDR1 is MNHEY and CDR2 is SMNVEV in the germline V gene (reference sequence). This CDR3 has 16 amino acids. This chain's CDR3 is CANSLRTGSGNSPLHF. CDR3 DNA sequence: TGTGCCAACAGTCTCAGGACAGGCAGTGGTAATTCACCCCTCCACTTT.

V and J are TRBV20-1 and TRBJ2-1; 7 bases match TRBD2. This CDR3 contains 14 residues. Looked up from germline, CDR1 is DFQATT and CDR2 is SNEGSKA (reference sequence). V dropped 6 bases and J dropped 4; count of bases not matched to a gene: 9. As DNA, the CDR3 is TGCAGTGCAATGAAGTGGGGGGGATACAATGAGCAGTTCTTC. This codes for CSAMKWGGYNEQFF.

The chain is built from TRBV29-1 and TRBJ2-7, with 10 bases fitting TRBD1. This CDR3 has 14 residues. The germline V gene has CDR1 SQVTM and CDR2 ANQGSEA. V lost 3 bases to trimming and J lost 4 bases; unmatched junction nucleotides: 6. The CDR3 loop reads CSVDGGQGEYEQYF. For the CDR3, the DNA is TGCAGCGTTGATGGCGGACAGGGGGAATACGAGCAGTACTTC.

This clonotype was observed a few times. CDR3 DNA sequence: TGCGCCAGCAGCTCCAATGGGGGGAACTACGAGCAGTACTTC. It specifies CASSSNGGNYEQYF. The gene calls are TRBV5-1 and TRBJ2-7; a weak D match, TRBD2 (6 bases). Germline-derived CDR1 and CDR2 are SGHRS and YFSETQ. Trimming left V 3 bases short and J 3 bases short, with 13 bases between. The CDR3 runs 14 residues.

For this clonotype: This clone may be a read error of a much larger clone one base away. The chain uses TRBV12-3 or TRBV12-4 and TRBJ2-1, with 15 positions matching TRBD2. The DNA end lines up better with TRBJ2-7; the J call may be wrong. There are 19 residues in the CDR3. The CDR3 reads CASSLAGLAGGNSYNEQYF. The CDR3 DNA follows: TGTGCCAGCAGTCTCGCGGGACTAGCGGGAGGAAACTCCTACAATGAGCAGTACTTC.

The chain is built from TRBV12-3 or TRBV12-4 and TRBJ2-7; D not resolved. The CDR3 is 12 residues long. Trimming shortened V by 6 bases and J by 3 bases, and 9 bases separated the two germline ends. CDR3 bases: TGTGCCAGCAGGCAGTTTATCTACGAGCAGTACTTC. Its translation is CASRQFIYEQYF.

The gene calls are TRBV3-1 and TRBJ2-1; the match to TRBD2 covers 9 bases. Germline-derived CDR1 and CDR2 are LGHDT and YNNKEL (reference sequence). With V trimmed by 3 bases and J by 6 bases, 9 bases remained unmatched. This CDR3 has 16 residues. As DNA, the CDR3 is TGTGCCAGCAGCCATTATAGCGGGAGAAAGTTCAATGAGCAGTTCTTC. This sequence encodes CASSHYSGRKFNEQFF.

The rearrangement links TRBV14 to TRBJ2-3; 7 bases align to TRBD1. V was clipped by 0 bases and J by 3 bases; unmatched bases: 6. CDR3 length: 16 residues. Germline V CDR1 and CDR2: SGHDN, FVKESK. The CDR3 DNA is TGTGCCAGCAGCCAAGACAGGGGGACCAGAACAGATACGCAGTATTTT. It codes for CASSQDRGTRTDTQYF.

This clonotype was found a few times. This chain links TRBV5-1 with TRBJ2-1, with 11 positions matching TRBD1. V lost 5 bases and J lost 5; bases outside the gene matches: 6. The CDR3 totals 15 residues. Germline CDR1 and CDR2: SGHRS and YFSETQ. CDR3 region: CASRADRGLDNEQFF. In DNA form, the CDR3 reads TGCGCCAGCAGAGCGGACAGGGGGCTTGACAATGAGCAGTTCTTC.

The chain uses TRBV14 and TRBJ2-1; D tentatively fits TRBD1 or TRBD2 (5 bases each). This CDR3 spans 15 amino acids. The V end was cut by 3 bases, the J end by 1 base, with 10 bases between. In germline, CDR1 is SGHDN, CDR2 FVKESK. The CDR3 here is CASSHPGGSYNEQFF. DNA for the CDR3: TGTGCCAGCAGCCACCCTGGGGGATCCTACAATGAGCAGTTCTTC. The full variable domain, in which reference TRBV14 and TRBJ2-1 provide the parts outside the CDR3, is EAGVTQFPSHSVIEKGQTVTLRCDPISGHDNLYWYRRVMGKEIKFLLHFVKESKQDESGMPNNRFLAERTGGTYSTLKVQPAELEDSGVYFCASSHPGGSYNEQFFGPGTRLTVL.

This clonotype was detected only a few times. This chain joins TRBV4-2 and TRBJ2-7; 8 bases line up with TRBD1. This CDR3 is built from 14 residues. Germline values: CDR1 LGHNA, CDR2 YNFKEQ. J gave up 3 bases and V 4 bases, and 5 bases lay outside the gene matches. The CDR3, as DNA: TGTGCCAGCAGCCGGGCAGACAGGGGCTACGAGCAGTACTTC. This sequence encodes CASSRADRGYEQYF.

This CDR3 reads CASSPSGTSGGEQYF. The CDR3 bases are TGTGCCAGCAGTCCATCCGGGACTAGCGGAGGGGAGCAGTACTTC. The chain combines TRBV27 with TRBJ2-7, with 11 bases that match TRBD2. V lost 5 bases and J lost 7; bases outside the gene matches: 10. This CDR3 region has 15 residues. Germline V gene sequence: CDR1 MNHEY, CDR2 SMNVEV (reference sequence).

The V and J genes are TRBV20-1 and TRBJ2-7, with D maybe TRBD1 (5 bases). Germline-derived CDR1 and CDR2 are DFQATT and SNEGSKA (reference sequence). Deletions cut 1 base from V and 3 bases from J, with 16 bases between. The CDR3 covers 15 residues. The CDR3 DNA follows: TGCAGTGCTAGAGCTTCTAGACAGAATAGCTACGAGCAGTACTTC. It codes for CSARASRQNSYEQYF.

This chain joins TRBV30 and TRBJ1-6; 8 bases align to TRBD1. The V gene end was trimmed by 2 bases and the J gene end by 6 bases; junction bases not matched to a gene: 6. Germline CDR1 reads GTSNPN; CDR2 reads SVGIG (reference sequence). The CDR3 extends over 15 amino acids. The CDR3 here is CAWSPRQGTNSPLHF. CDR3 coding DNA: TGTGCCTGGAGTCCCCGACAGGGGACTAATTCACCCCTCCACTTT.

This clonotype was counted only a few times. The chain couples TRBV7-2 to TRBJ2-5; D may be TRBD2 (6 bases). Per the germline V gene, CDR1 is SGHTA and CDR2 is FQGNSA. The CDR3 sequence is 16 residues long. V was cut by 5 bases and J by 2 bases, with 18 bases left in between. CDR3 sequence (DNA): TGTGCCAGCAGCAAATCCGGGTCTGGGACTCAAGAGACCCAGTACTTC. Translating gives CASSKSGSGTQETQYF.

The chain employs TRBV4-1 and TRBJ2-1; TRBD2 might be the D (6 bases). From germline, CDR1 is MGHRA and CDR2 YSYEKL. This CDR3 has 15 residues. The germline V and J ends were trimmed by 4 bases and 4 bases, with 14 bases remaining between them. The CDR3 sequence: CASSLAPTSYNEQFF. The CDR3 nucleotides read TGCGCCAGCAGCCTAGCCCCGACTAGTTACAATGAGCAGTTCTTC.

The gene calls are TRBV27 and TRBJ2-1, with TRBD2 matching over 7 bases. This CDR3 spans 17 amino acids. Germline CDR1 MNHEY, CDR2 SMNVEV (reference sequence). The trim removed 5 bases at V and 9 bases at J, leaving 19 bases unmatched. Here the CDR3 reads CASSPQTSLKLGGEQFF. Here the CDR3 DNA reads TGTGCCAGCAGTCCCCAGACTAGCCTTAAACTCGGGGGTGAGCAGTTCTTC.

The V gene is TRBV20-1, the J gene TRBJ2-5; TRBD2 agrees at 11 bases. Per the germline V gene, CDR1 is DFQATT and CDR2 is SNEGSKA (reference sequence). The CDR3 has 15 amino acids. The V segment lost 6 bases and the J segment 3 bases; nucleotides outside the gene matches: 9. CDR3 region: CSATRLAGSKETQYF. Written as DNA, the CDR3 is TGCAGTGCGACTAGACTAGCGGGATCGAAAGAGACCCAGTACTTC.

The V call is TRBV5-1, the J call TRBJ1-6; D is possibly TRBD1 (5 bases). V dropped 3 bases and J dropped 7 bases, with 14 bases sitting between them. The CDR3 totals 15 residues. CDR1 SGHRS and CDR2 YFSETQ come from the germline V gene. The DNA for the CDR3 is TGCGCCAGCAGCTCAGGGTCGTTCGGGAATTCACCCCTCCACTTT. This translates into CASSSGSFGNSPLHF.

This chain joins TRBV7-2 and TRBJ2-1; D is unresolved. Looked up from germline, CDR1 is SGHTA and CDR2 is FQGNSA. The CDR3 contains 13 residues. V was pared by 4 bases and J by 5 bases, with 9 bases between. Here the CDR3 DNA reads TGTGCCAGCAGCTCCTATTCAAACAATGAGCAGTTCTTC. This sequence encodes CASSSYSNNEQFF.

This clonotype came up many times. The chain carries TRBV4-3 and TRBJ2-7, with TRBD2 identical over 12 bases. The germline CDR1 and CDR2 sequences are LGHNA and YSLEER. This CDR3 is built from 15 residues. The V segment lost 2 bases and the J segment 5 bases; nucleotides outside the gene matches: 4. This CDR3 reads CASSQRLAGDHEQYF. The CDR3 nucleotides read TGCGCCAGCAGCCAACGACTAGCGGGAGACCACGAGCAGTACTTC.

CDR3 DNA: TGTGCCAGCAGCGCTAGACAGGGGTCAGGGGCCAACGTCCTGACTTTC. Translating it yields CASSARQGSGANVLTF. The genes are TRBV2 and TRBJ2-6, with TRBD1 matching over 8 bases. The ends lost 6 bases at V and 4 bases at J; junction bases unmatched: 8. The CDR3 sequence is 16 residues long. The germline CDR1 and CDR2 sequences are SNHLY and FYNNEI. The variable domain in full, completed from reference TRBV2 and TRBJ2-6, reads EPEVTQTPSHQVTQMGQEVILRCVPISNHLYFYWYRQILGQKVEFLVSFYNNEISEKSEIFDDQFSVERPDGSNFTLKIRSTKLEDSAMYFCASSARQGSGANVLTFGAGSRLTVL.

In its sample, this clonotype was seen a few times. This chain connects TRBV7-2 to TRBJ2-4; tentative D call: TRBD2 (5 bases). Gene TRBJ2-5 matches the end of the DNA better, so the J call may be wrong. Germline CDR1 and CDR2: SGHTA and FQGNSA. This CDR3 region has 16 residues. The CDR3 protein is CASSLAPYSVGETQYF. CDR3 DNA sequence: TGTGCCAGCAGCTTAGCGCCCTATAGCGTTGGGGAGACCCAGTACTTC.

This clonotype was picked up many times. This may come from a read error, since a much larger clone is one base off. The chain combines TRBV7-9 with TRBJ2-5; D possibly corresponds to TRBD1 (7 bases). This CDR3 has 13 amino acids. Trimming pared 3 bases from V and 11 bases from J, leaving 16 bases between. The V gene's germline CDR1 is SEHNR and CDR2 FQNEAQ (reference sequence). The CDR3: CASSFSGGTEQYF. The DNA for the CDR3 is TGTGCCAGCAGCTTTAGTGGAGGGACAGAGCAGTACTTC. The whole variable domain, remainder taken from reference TRBV7-9 and TRBJ2-5, is DTGVSQNPRHKITKRGQNVTFRCDPISEHNRLYWYRQTLGQGPEFLTYFQNEAQLEKSRLLSDRFSAERPKGSFSTLEIQRTEQGDSAMYLCASSFSGGTEQYFGPGTRLLVL.

The rearrangement uses TRBV11-2 and TRBJ2-2, with 7 bases aligning to TRBD1. The CDR3 has 17 residues. Germline V gives CDR1 SGHAT, CDR2 FQNNGV. V was pared by 6 bases and J by 4 bases, with 14 bases of the junction left unmatched. In DNA form, the CDR3 reads TGTGCCAGCAGAAAATCGGGACAGCCTCTTCGCACCGGGGAGCTGTTTTTT. Its translation: CASRKSGQPLRTGELFF.

There are a few counts of this clonotype. The CDR3 DNA sequence: TGTGCCACCAGTGATACCGGGACCGGCCCAGGTAACCAGTACTTC. Translating gives CATSDTGTGPGNQYF. The chain employs TRBV24-1 and TRBJ2-5, with D perhaps being TRBD1 or TRBD2 (5 bases each). V was clipped by 3 bases and J by 10 bases, with 20 bases between them. The CDR3 has 15 amino acids. The germline V gene encodes CDR1 KGHDR and CDR2 SFDVKD.

J is TRBJ2-7 and V is TRBV7-9; D perhaps matches TRBD1 (6 bases). This CDR3 has 17 amino acids. In germline, CDR1 is SEHNR, CDR2 FQNEAQ (reference sequence). With 2 bases removed from V and 2 bases from J, the gap between germline ends came to 19 bases. Written as DNA, the CDR3 is TGTGCCAGCAGCTTAACCAGGGGCCTAGCAAATCCCTACGAGCAGTACTTC. This gives the protein CASSLTRGLANPYEQYF.

V is TRBV20-1 and J is TRBJ2-2, with D perhaps matching TRBD1 or TRBD2 (6 bases each). The CDR3 extends over 13 amino acids. V was pared by 2 bases and J by 8 bases, with 12 bases between. Germline assignment: CDR1 DFQATT and CDR2 SNEGSKA (reference sequence). The CDR3 DNA is TGCAGTGCTAGATCGGGGGCGGGAGGGGAGCTGTTTTTT. It translates to CSARSGAGGELFF.